Given below is one T cell receptor beta chain in context. Antigen: not known. There are 13 residues in the CDR3. Germline-derived CDR1 and CDR2 are LGHNA and YNFKEQ. The record originates from a study of PD-1 blockade in classical Hodgkin lymphoma. Study-wide findings and caveats: The authors excluded patients who started nivolumab under 1 year after ASCT.

Sequencing was performed with immunoSEQ multiplex PCR; in TCRdb, only in-frame clones are kept and a portion is missing. This sample has more than 40,000 clones; 55% to 70% occur once, and the top ten carry about 2.7%. Sample time point: cycle 4 day 1 (C4D1), after 6 weeks of nivolumab. With no exception, relapse followed autologous stem cell transplantation in all patients, and brentuximab vedotin exposure varied. The material sequenced was peripheral blood mononuclear cells (PBMCs), taken before the fourth cycle of nivolumab. This TCR was sampled from a human donor with classical Hodgkin lymphoma. This chain joins TRBV4-2 and TRBJ2-5, with no clear D. The J call may be in error: the DNA end matches TRBJ2-7 better. CDR3 amino acids: CASSHGSAYEQYF. CDR3 in DNA: TGTGCCAGCAGCCATGGGTCGGCCTACGAGCAGTACTTC.